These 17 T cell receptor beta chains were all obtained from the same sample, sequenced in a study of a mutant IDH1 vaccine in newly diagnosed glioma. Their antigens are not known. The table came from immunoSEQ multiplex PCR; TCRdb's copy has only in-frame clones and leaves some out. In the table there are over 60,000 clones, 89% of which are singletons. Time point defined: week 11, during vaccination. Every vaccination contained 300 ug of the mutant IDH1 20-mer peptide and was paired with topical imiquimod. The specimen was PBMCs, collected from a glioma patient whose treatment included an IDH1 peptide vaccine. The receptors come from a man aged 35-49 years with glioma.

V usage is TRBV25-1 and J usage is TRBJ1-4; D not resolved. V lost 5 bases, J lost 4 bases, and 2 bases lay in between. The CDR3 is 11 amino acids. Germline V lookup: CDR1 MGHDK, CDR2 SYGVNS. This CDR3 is CASSFNEKLFF. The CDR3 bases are TGTGCCAGCAGTTTTAATGAAAAACTGTTTTTT.

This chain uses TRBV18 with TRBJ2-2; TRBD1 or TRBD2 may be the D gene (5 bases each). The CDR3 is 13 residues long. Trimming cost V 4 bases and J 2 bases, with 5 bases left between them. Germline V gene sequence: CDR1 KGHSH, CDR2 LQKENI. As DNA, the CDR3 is TGTGCCAGCTCACGGGACAACACCGGGGAGCTGTTTTTT. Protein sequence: CASSRDNTGELFF.

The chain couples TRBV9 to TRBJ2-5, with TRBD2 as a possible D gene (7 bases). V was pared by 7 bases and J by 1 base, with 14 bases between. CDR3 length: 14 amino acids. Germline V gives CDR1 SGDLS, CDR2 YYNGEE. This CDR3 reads CASARGGGQETQYF. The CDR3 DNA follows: TGTGCCAGCGCCAGGGGAGGGGGCCAAGAGACCCAGTACTTC.

CDR3 amino acids: CASNRLAEETYTDTQYF. DNA for the CDR3: TGTGCCAGCAACAGACTAGCGGAGGAAACATACACAGATACGCAGTATTTT. The chain couples TRBV9 to TRBJ2-3; 9 bases are a match to TRBD2. The CDR3 is 17 residues long. V shed 6 bases and J 2 bases; nucleotides not matched to a gene: 13. CDR1 SGDLS and CDR2 YYNGEE come from the germline V gene.

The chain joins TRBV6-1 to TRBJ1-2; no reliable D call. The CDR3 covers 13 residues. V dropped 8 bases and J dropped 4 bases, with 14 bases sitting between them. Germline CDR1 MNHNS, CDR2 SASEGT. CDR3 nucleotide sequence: TGTGCCAGCGGTAGGGCAACGGCCTATGGCTACACCTTC. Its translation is CASGRATAYGYTF.

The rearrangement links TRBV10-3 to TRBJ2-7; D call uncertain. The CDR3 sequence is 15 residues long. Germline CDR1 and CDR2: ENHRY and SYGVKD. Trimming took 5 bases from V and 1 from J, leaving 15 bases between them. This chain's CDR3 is CAISSSVGVSYEQYV. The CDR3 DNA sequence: TGTGCCATCAGTTCCTCCGTAGGAGTATCCTACGAGCAGTACGTC.

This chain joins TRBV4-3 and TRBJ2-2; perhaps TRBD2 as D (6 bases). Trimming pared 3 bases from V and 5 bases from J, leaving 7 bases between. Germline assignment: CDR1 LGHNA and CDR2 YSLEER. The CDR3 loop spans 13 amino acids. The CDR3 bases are TGCGCCAGCAGCCAGGGGAGGACCGGGGAGCTGTTTTTT. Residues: CASSQGRTGELFF.

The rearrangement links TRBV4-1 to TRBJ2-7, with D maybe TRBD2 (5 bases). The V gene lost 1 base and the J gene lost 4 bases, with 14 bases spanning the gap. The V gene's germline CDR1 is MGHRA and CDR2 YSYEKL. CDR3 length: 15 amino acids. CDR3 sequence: CASSQGERVLYEQYF. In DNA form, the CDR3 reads TGCGCCAGCAGCCAAGGCGAGAGGGTTCTGTACGAGCAGTACTTC.

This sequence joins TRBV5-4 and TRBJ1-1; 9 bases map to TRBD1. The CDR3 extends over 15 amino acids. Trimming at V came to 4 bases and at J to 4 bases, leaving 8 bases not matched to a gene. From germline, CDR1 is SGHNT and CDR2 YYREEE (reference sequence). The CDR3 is CASSTLQGASTEAFF. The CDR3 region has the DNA TGTGCCAGCAGCACCTTACAGGGGGCTAGCACTGAAGCTTTCTTT.

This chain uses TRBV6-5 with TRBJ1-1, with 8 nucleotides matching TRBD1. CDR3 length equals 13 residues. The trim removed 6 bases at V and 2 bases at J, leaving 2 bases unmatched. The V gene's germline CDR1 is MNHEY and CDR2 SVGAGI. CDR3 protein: CASSAGGNTEAFF. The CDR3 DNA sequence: TGTGCCAGCAGCGCAGGGGGCAACACTGAAGCTTTCTTT.

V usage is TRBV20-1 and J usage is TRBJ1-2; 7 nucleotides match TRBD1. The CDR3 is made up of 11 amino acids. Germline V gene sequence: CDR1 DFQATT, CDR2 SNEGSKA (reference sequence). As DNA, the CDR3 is TGCAGAGGGGGCGCTAACTATGGCTACACCTTC. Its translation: CRGGANYGYTF.

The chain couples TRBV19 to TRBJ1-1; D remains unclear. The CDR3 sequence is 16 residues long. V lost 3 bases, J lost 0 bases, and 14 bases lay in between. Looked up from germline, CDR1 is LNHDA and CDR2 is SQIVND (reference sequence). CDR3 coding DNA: TGTGCCAGTAGTATCCCCCGGAACCCCATGAACACTGAAGCTTTCTTT. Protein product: CASSIPRNPMNTEAFF.

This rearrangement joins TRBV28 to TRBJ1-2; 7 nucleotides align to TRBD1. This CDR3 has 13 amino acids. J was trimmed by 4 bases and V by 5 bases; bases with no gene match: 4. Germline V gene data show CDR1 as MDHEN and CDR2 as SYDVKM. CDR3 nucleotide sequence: TGTGCCAGCAGTCCGCACAGGGGCTATGGCTACACCTTC. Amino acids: CASSPHRGYGYTF.

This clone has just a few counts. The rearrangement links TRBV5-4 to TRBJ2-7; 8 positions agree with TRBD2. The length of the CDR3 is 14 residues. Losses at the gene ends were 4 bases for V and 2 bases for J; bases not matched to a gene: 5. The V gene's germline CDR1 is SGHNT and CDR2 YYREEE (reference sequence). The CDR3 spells CASSRDGRAYEQYF. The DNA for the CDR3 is TGTGCCAGCAGCCGCGACGGGAGGGCCTACGAGCAGTACTTC.

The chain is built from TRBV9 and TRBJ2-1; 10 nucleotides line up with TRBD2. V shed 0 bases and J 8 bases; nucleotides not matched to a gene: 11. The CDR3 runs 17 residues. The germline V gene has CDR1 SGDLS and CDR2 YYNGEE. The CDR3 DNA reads TGTGCCAGCAGCGTAGTGGGCAGCAGCGGGGGGGCTTATGAGCAGTTCTTC. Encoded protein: CASSVVGSSGGAYEQFF.

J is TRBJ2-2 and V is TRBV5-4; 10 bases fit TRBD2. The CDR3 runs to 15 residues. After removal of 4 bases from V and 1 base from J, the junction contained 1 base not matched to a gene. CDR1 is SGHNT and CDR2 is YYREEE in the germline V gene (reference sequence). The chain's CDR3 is CASSERGGNTGELFF. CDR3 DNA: TGTGCCAGCAGCGAGCGGGGGGGGAACACCGGGGAGCTGTTTTTT.

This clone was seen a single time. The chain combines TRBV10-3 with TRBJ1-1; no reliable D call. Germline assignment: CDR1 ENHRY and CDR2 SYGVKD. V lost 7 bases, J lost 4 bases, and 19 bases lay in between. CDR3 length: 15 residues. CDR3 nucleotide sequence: TGTGCCATCACCGGAGGATTTCGGGAGGGCACTGAAGCTTTCTTT. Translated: CAITGGFREGTEAFF.